The present entry profiles one T cell receptor beta chain with its context. What antigen it recognizes has not been identified. No much larger clonotype is one base removed from it; base qualities were not supplied. The trial excluded patients who had a history of autoimmune disease or were on systemic immunosuppression. Peripheral blood for TCR sequencing was collected from all dose cohorts at baseline, on cycle 4 day 1, and on cycle 7 day 1. The samples were taken from a phase I, first-in-human, multicenter, open-label dose-escalation trial of ivuxolimab. The trial enrolled adults with locally advanced or metastatic head and neck squamous cell, hepatocellular, melanoma or renal cell carcinoma. CD4+ and CD8+ T cells were sorted separately from peripheral blood before TCR sequencing. Including cysteine and phenylalanine, the CDR3 has 14 amino acids. The only DNA kept is the CDR3, 42 bases in frame from the first base. The germline V gene encodes CDR1 SEHNR and CDR2 FQNEAQ (reference sequence). V drops 3 bases and J drops 3 bases, leaving 11 bases in between.

For sequencing of the TCRbeta CDR3 region, genomic DNA was extracted from the sorted cells. The immunoSEQ Assay was used to sequence the TCRbeta CDR3 regions. TCRdb obtained this table from immuneACCESS and retained in-frame rearrangements with V and J assigned. These tables miss some clones; where compared with another copy, unresolved V genes account for less than half of the shortfall, and the remainder is unexplained. For this sample there are 66,000 or so clones; roughly 81% appear just once. The ten biggest clones cover around 1.5% of the sample. This sample was taken from a study of OX40 agonist ivuxolimab in advanced cancers. Study-level background: Ivuxolimab was an agonistic, fully human IgG2 monoclonal antibody directed against OX40 (CD134), a costimulatory receptor. Intravenous ivuxolimab was administered to patients every 2 weeks at six dose levels: 0.01, 0.1, 0.3, 1.5, 3 and 10 mg/kg. A male proportion of roughly 80% and a mean age of 60 years, ranging from roughly 23 to 80, were recorded for the dose-escalation cohort. The paper covers the monotherapy dose-escalation part of the phase I ivuxolimab trial, which included N = 52 patients. Of the approximately 50 dose-escalation patients, hepatocellular carcinoma was present in some 19, melanoma in approximately 15, renal cell carcinoma in 9 and head and neck cancer in 9. Partial responses occurred in three dose-escalation patients, of whom one had hepatocellular carcinoma and two had cutaneous melanoma. Prior anti-PD-1, anti-PD-L1 or anti-CTLA-4 therapy was permitted, and 30% to 45% of dose-escalation patients had received checkpoint inhibitors. Peripheral TCRbeta sequencing was intended to test whether TCR sequence diversity was altered and clonal T-cell expansion was caused by ivuxolimab.

Paper-wide results and their limitations: Low levels of normalized T-cell clonal expansion were also seen in some patients who did not respond. In the 0.1-3.0 mg/kg groups, partial responders were among the patients with the lowest normalized peripheral clonal expansion, particularly in CD8+ T cells. After ivuxolimab, CD8+ T cells had more expanded clones than CD4+ T cells on average. At doses of 0.1 to 3.0 mg/kg, clonal expansion of both CD4+ and CD8+ blood T cells was observed from baseline to week 6. The antigen specificity of the peripheral T cells that underwent clonal expansion was not determined.

The rearranged chain carries TRBV7-9 and TRBJ2-5, with no confidently assigned D gene. The clonotype comes from an adult with an advanced solid tumor such as melanoma, head and neck, liver or kidney cancer. Material: CD4+ or CD8+ T cells sorted from blood, obtained in a trial of the OX40 agonist ivuxolimab. The CDR3 here reads CASSFSDRKETQYF. The nucleotides are TGTGCCAGCAGCTTCAGCGACCGGAAAGAGACCCAGTACTTC.